These 15 T cell receptor beta chains share one sample of origin, sequenced in a study of OX40 agonist ivuxolimab in advanced cancers. Clones were sequenced by immunoSEQ multiplex PCR, and TCRdb holds only the in-frame ones, with some missing. The sample lists over 55,000 clones, 91% seen once, with 2.2% in the top ten. Sequencing used CD4+ or CD8+ T cells sorted from blood, obtained in a trial of the OX40 agonist ivuxolimab. These receptors originate from an adult with an advanced solid tumor such as melanoma, head and neck, liver or kidney cancer.

Here the CDR3 DNA reads TGTGCCAGCGAGCTTAAAGTTCCAGGGGGCTATGGCTACACCTTC. Its protein is CASELKVPGGYGYTF. This chain uses TRBV5-8 with TRBJ1-2; 7 nucleotides align to TRBD1. The V gene end was trimmed by 7 bases and the J gene end by 4 bases; junction bases not matched to a gene: 13. The CDR3 sequence is 15 residues long. Germline CDR1 and CDR2: SGHTS and YDEGEE.

The V call is TRBV11-2, the J call TRBJ1-2; D is unresolved. The V and J ends lost 3 bases and 1 base respectively, with 6 bases between them. Germline lookup yields CDR1 SGHAT and CDR2 FQNNGV. This CDR3 contains 13 residues. The CDR3 DNA sequence: TGTGCCAGCAGCTTGGTGGTTAACTATGGCTACACCTTC. It specifies CASSLVVNYGYTF.

The rearrangement links TRBV6-4 to TRBJ2-7; 7 positions agree with TRBD1. This CDR3 region has 13 residues. With 7 bases clipped from V and 1 base from J, the junction kept 4 bases outside the gene matches. Germline CDR1 MRHNA, CDR2 SNTAGT. This CDR3 is CASNRQGSYEQYF. The CDR3 DNA follows: TGTGCCAGCAATCGACAGGGTTCCTACGAGCAGTACTTC.

The chain links TRBV7-2 to TRBJ2-7; no reliable D call. From germline, CDR1 is SGHTA and CDR2 FQGNSA. The CDR3 extends over 11 amino acids. The V end lost 5 bases, the J end lost 5 bases, and 7 bases lay between the germline ends. In DNA, the CDR3 is TGTGCCAGCAGCCTGTCTAACGAGCAGTACTTC. Its protein product is CASSLSNEQYF.

This clone came up once. The V and J genes are TRBV28 and TRBJ2-7; D is unclear. The V end was cut by 7 bases, the J end by 2 bases, with 6 bases between. Germline V CDR1 and CDR2: MDHEN, SYDVKM. The CDR3 consists of 11 residues. The CDR3, as DNA: TGTGCCAGCACAGGACCCTACGAGCAGTACTTC. Its translation is CASTGPYEQYF.

The rearrangement links TRBV25-1 to TRBJ1-4; D gene uncertain. V lost 2 bases and J 0 bases, leaving 7 bases between the germline ends. CDR1 and CDR2 from the germline V gene are MGHDK and SYGVNS. This CDR3 has 15 amino acids. This CDR3 reads CASSEGYATNEKLFF. The CDR3 region has the DNA TGTGCCAGCAGTGAAGGGTATGCAACTAATGAAAAACTGTTTTTT.

This chain's CDR3 is CASNLAGGVTDTQYF. The CDR3 DNA reads TGTGCCAGCAACCTAGCGGGGGGGGTAACAGATACGCAGTATTTT. V usage is TRBV7-2 and J usage is TRBJ2-3, with 12 bases that match TRBD2. Germline V gene data show CDR1 as SGHTA and CDR2 as FQGNSA. Trimming removed 7 bases from V and 3 bases from J; junction bases left unmatched: 5. This CDR3 is built from 15 residues.

V usage is TRBV5-1 and J usage is TRBJ2-3, with D unclear. Germline V gene lookup returns CDR1 SGHRS and CDR2 YFSETQ. V gave up 1 base and J gave up 4 bases, with 4 bases separating them. The CDR3 is made up of 12 amino acids. The CDR3 bases are TGCGCCAGCAGCTTGAGCTCAGATACGCAGTATTTT. This gives the protein CASSLSSDTQYF.

This rearrangement joins TRBV6-1 to TRBJ2-1; no clear D gene. The CDR3 has 14 amino acids. CDR1 and CDR2 (germline): MNHNS, SASEGT. Between the trimmed V and J ends, which lost 2 bases and 3 bases, there was a span of 8 bases. The DNA for the CDR3 is TGTGCCAGCAGTGAACCCGGCGGCTACAATGAGCAGTTCTTC. This translates into CASSEPGGYNEQFF.

V is TRBV7-8 and J is TRBJ2-2; 8 bases map to TRBD1. Looked up from germline, CDR1 is SGHVS and CDR2 is FQNEAQ. V was pared by 1 base and J by 5 bases, with 3 bases of the junction left unmatched. This CDR3 contains 15 residues. The CDR3 reads CASSLGTGITGELFF. CDR3 sequence (DNA): TGTGCCAGCAGCTTAGGGACAGGGATAACCGGGGAGCTGTTTTTT.

The rearrangement links TRBV6-1 to TRBJ2-3, with D maybe TRBD2 (5 bases). This CDR3 has 13 amino acids. Germline loops: CDR1 MNHNS, CDR2 SASEGT. V was pared by 7 bases and J by 4 bases, with 12 bases between. This CDR3 is CASTERIPDTQYF. The CDR3 DNA follows: TGTGCCAGCACTGAGCGGATTCCAGATACGCAGTATTTT.

The table lists this clone with a few counts. In DNA form, the CDR3 reads TGTGCCAGCCAAGCCAAAGGACAGGGACGAGCTTTCTTT. Protein: CASQAKGQGRAFF. The gene calls are TRBV18 and TRBJ1-1, with TRBD1 matching 8 bases. The V and J ends lost 8 bases and 10 bases, in that order; junction bases with no gene match: 12. Germline-derived CDR1 and CDR2 are KGHSH and LQKENI. This CDR3 has 13 amino acids.

V is TRBV7-9 and J is TRBJ2-5; possibly TRBD1 for D (7 bases). From germline, CDR1 is SEHNR and CDR2 FQNEAQ (reference sequence). V lost 2 bases, J lost 5 bases, and 18 bases lay in between. The length of the CDR3 is 16 residues. CDR3 bases: TGTGCCAGCAGCTTACCCAGGGGGAATGCGGGGGAGACCCAGTACTTC. This translates into CASSLPRGNAGETQYF.

V gene TRBV28 combines with J gene TRBJ2-7; D not certain. Germline CDR1 reads MDHEN; CDR2 reads SYDVKM. V was trimmed by 2 bases and J by 0 bases, leaving 8 bases between them. There are 14 residues in the CDR3. CDR3 region: CASSLQQFSYEQYF. The CDR3 DNA follows: TGTGCCAGCAGTTTACAACAGTTCTCCTACGAGCAGTACTTC.

V usage is TRBV10-3 and J usage is TRBJ2-7; D is undetermined. The CDR3 has 12 amino acids. Trimming took 4 bases from V and 5 from J, leaving 9 bases between them. Germline assignment: CDR1 ENHRY and CDR2 SYGVKD. The CDR3 sequence is CAISGTSNEQYF. The DNA of the CDR3 is TGTGCCATCAGTGGGACGAGCAACGAGCAGTACTTC.